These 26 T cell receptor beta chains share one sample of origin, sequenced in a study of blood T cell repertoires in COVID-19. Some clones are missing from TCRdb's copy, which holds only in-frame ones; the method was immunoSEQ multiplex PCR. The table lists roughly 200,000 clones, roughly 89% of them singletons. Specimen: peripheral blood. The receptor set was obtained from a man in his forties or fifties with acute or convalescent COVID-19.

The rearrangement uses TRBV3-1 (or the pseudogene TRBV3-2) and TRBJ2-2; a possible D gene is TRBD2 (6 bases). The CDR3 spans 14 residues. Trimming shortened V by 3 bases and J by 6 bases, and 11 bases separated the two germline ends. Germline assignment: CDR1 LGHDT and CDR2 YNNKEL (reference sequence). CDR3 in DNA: TGTGCCAGCAGCCATTGGAGGGAGGCCGGGGAGCTGTTTTTT. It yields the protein CASSHWREAGELFF.

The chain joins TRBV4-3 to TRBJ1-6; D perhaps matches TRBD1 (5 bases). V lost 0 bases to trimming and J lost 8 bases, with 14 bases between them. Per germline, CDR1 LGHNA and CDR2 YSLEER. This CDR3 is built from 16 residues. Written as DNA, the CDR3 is TGCGCCAGCAGCCAAGAAGTCGGGGGACGGTATTCACCCCTCCACTTT. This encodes CASSQEVGGRYSPLHF.

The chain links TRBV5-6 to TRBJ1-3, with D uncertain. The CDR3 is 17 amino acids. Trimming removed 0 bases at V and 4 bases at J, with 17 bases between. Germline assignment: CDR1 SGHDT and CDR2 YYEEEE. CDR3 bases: TGTGCCAGCAGCTTGGTGGGAGTCGTGGGTGCGGGAAACACCATATATTTT. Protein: CASSLVGVVGAGNTIYF.

The CDR3: CASSYAPGISGNTIYF. CDR3 sequence (DNA): TGTGCCAGCAGTTACGCCCCAGGCATCTCTGGAAACACCATATATTTT. V usage is TRBV6-6 and J usage is TRBJ1-3; D gene uncertain. V was clipped by 2 bases and J by 0 bases, with 11 bases between them. This CDR3 comprises 16 residues. CDR1 is MNHNY and CDR2 is SVGAGI in the germline V gene (reference sequence).

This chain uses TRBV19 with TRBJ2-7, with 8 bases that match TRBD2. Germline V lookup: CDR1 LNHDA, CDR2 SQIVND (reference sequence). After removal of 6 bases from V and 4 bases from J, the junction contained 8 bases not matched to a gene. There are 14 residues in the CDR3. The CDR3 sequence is CASRSSGSTYEQYF. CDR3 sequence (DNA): TGTGCCAGTAGGTCCAGCGGGAGCACGTACGAGCAGTACTTC.

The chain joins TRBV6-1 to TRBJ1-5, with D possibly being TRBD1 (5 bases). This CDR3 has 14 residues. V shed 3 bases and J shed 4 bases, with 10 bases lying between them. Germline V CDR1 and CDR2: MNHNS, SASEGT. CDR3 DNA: TGTGCCAGCAGTGACAGGGAAAGGAATCAGCCCCAGCATTTT. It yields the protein CASSDRERNQPQHF.

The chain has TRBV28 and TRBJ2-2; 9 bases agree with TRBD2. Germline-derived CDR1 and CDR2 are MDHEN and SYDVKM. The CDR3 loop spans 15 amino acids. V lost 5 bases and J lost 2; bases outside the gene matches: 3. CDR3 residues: CASSQGLANTGELFF. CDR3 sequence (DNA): TGTGCCAGCAGTCAGGGACTAGCTAACACCGGGGAGCTGTTTTTT.

CDR3: CASTPAKWSGLYF. The CDR3 nucleotides are TGTGCCAGCACCCCCGCTAAGTGGAGCGGGTTATACTTC. The gene calls are TRBV6-2 or TRBV6-3 and TRBJ2-5; TRBD2 is a possible D gene (6 bases). V lost 7 bases to trimming and J lost 14 bases, with 23 bases between them. Germline CDR1 is MNHEY and CDR2 is SVGEGT. This CDR3 contains 13 residues.

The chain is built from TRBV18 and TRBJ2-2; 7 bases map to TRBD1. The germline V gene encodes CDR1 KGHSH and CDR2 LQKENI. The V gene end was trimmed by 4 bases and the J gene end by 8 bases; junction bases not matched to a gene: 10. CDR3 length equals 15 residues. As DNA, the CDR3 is TGTGCCAGCTCACTGACGACAGGGAGTTGGGGGGAGCTGTTTTTT. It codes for CASSLTTGSWGELFF.

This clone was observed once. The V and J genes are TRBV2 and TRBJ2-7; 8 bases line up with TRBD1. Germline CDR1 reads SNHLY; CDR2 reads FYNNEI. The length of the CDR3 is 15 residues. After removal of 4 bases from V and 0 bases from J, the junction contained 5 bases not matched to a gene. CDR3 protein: CASSAPTGVSYEQYF. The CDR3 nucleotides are TGTGCCAGCAGTGCGCCGACAGGGGTCTCCTACGAGCAGTACTTC.

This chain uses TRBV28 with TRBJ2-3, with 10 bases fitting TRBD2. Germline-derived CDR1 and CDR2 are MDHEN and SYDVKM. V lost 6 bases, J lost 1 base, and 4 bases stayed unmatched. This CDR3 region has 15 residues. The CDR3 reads CASSRGTSGTDTQYF. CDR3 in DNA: TGTGCCAGCAGCCGAGGGACTAGCGGCACAGATACGCAGTATTTT.

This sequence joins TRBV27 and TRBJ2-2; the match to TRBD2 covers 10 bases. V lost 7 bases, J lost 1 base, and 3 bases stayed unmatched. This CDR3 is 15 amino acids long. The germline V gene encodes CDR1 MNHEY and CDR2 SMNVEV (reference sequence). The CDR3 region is CASTLAGRNTGELFF. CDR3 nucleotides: TGTGCCAGCACACTAGCGGGGCGGAACACCGGGGAGCTGTTTTTT.

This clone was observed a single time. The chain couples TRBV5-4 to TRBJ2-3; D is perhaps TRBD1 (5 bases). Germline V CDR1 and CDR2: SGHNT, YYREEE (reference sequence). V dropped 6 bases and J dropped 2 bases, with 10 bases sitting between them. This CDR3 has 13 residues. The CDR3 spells CASKQAATDTQYF. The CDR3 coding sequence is TGTGCCAGCAAACAGGCGGCCACAGATACGCAGTATTTT. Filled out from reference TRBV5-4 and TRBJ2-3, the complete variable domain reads ETGVTQSPTHLIKTRGQQVTLRCSSQSGHNTVSWYQQALGQGPQFIFQYYREEENGRGNFPPRFSGLQFPNYSSELNVNALELDDSALYLCASKQAATDTQYFGPGTRLTVL.

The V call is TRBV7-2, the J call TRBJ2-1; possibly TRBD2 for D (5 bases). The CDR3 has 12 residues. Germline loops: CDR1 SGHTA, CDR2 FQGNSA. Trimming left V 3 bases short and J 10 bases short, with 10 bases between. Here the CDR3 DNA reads TGTGCCAGCAGCTTCACCGGGATGGAGCAGTTCTTC. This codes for CASSFTGMEQFF.

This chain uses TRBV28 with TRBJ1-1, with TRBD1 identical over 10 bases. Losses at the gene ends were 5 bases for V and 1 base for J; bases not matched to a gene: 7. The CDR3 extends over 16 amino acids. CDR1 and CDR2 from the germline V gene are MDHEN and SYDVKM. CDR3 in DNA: TGTGCCAGCAGTAGTCAGGACAGGGGGTGGAACACTGAAGCTTTCTTT. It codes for CASSSQDRGWNTEAFF.

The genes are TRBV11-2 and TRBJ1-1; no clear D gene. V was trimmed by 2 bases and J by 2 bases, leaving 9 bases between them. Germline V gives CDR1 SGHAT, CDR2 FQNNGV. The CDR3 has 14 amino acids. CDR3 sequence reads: CASSLTRDNTEAFF. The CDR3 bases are TGTGCCAGCAGCTTAACTAGGGATAACACTGAAGCTTTCTTT.

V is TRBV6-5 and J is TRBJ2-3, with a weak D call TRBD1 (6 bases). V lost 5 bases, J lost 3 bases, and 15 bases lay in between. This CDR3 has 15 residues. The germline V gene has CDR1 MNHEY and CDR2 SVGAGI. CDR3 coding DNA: TGTGCCAGCAGTCCCAGGGTCAGGGGTACAGATACGCAGTATTTT. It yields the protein CASSPRVRGTDTQYF.

The CDR3 coding sequence is TGTGCCAGCAGTGATTTATATGGAGATTACTCTGGAAACACCATATATTTT. Translating gives CASSDLYGDYSGNTIYF. The chain links TRBV2 to TRBJ1-3, with no clear D. V lost 3 bases and J lost 0, with 15 bases in between. The CDR3 length is 17 residues. The V gene's germline CDR1 is SNHLY and CDR2 FYNNEI. The entire variable domain, with the rest obtained from reference TRBV2 and TRBJ1-3, is as follows: EPEVTQTPSHQVTQMGQEVILRCVPISNHLYFYWYRQILGQKVEFLVSFYNNEISEKSEIFDDQFSVERPDGSNFTLKIRSTKLEDSAMYFCASSDLYGDYSGNTIYFGEGSWLTVV.

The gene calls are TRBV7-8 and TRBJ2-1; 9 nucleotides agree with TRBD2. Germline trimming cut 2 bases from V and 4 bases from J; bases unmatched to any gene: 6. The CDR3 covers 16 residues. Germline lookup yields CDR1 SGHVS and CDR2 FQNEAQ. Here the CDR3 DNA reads TGTGCCAGCAGCTTATATCCTAGCGGGACTTACAATGAGCAGTTCTTC. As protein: CASSLYPSGTYNEQFF. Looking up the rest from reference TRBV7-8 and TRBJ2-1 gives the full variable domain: GAGVSQSPRYKVAKRGQDVALRCDPISGHVSLFWYQQALGQGPEFLTYFQNEAQLDKSGLPSDRFFAERPEGSVSTLKIQRTQQEDSAVYLCASSLYPSGTYNEQFFGPGTRLTVL.

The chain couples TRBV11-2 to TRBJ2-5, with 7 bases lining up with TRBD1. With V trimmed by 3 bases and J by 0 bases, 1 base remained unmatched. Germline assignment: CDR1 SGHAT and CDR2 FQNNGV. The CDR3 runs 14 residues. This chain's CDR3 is CASSLTGYQETQYF. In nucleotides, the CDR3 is TGTGCCAGCAGCTTGACAGGGTACCAAGAGACCCAGTACTTC.

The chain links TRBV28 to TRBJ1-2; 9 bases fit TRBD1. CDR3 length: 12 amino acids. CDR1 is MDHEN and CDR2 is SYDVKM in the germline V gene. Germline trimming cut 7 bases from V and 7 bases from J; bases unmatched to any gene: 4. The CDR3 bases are TGTGCCAGCACCACAGGGGGCCCTGGCTACACCTTC. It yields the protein CASTTGGPGYTF.

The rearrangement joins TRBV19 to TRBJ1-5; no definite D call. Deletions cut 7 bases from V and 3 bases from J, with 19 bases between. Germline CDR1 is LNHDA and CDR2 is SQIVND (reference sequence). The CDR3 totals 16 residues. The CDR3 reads CASTEGWPEDNQPQHF. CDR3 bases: TGTGCCAGTACCGAGGGTTGGCCCGAGGACAATCAGCCCCAGCATTTT.

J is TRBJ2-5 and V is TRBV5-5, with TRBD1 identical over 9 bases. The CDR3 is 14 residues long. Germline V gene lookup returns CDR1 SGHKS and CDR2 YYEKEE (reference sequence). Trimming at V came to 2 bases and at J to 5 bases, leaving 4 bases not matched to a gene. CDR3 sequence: CASSLGQGRETQYF. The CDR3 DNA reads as TGTGCCAGCAGCTTAGGACAGGGGAGGGAGACCCAGTACTTC.

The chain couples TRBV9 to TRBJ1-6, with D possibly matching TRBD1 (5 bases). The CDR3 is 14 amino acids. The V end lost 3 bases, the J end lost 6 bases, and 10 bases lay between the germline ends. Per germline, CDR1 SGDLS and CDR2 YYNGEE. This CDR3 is CASSDTGFNSPLHF. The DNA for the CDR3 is TGTGCCAGCAGCGACACAGGTTTTAATTCACCCCTCCACTTT.

CDR3 residues: CASRRTRGSYNSPLHF. DNA for the CDR3: TGTGCCAGCAGACGAACCCGGGGCTCCTATAATTCACCCCTCCACTTT. The V call is TRBV28, the J call TRBJ1-6; D is undetermined. Trimming left V 6 bases short and J 0 bases short, with 12 bases between. Germline CDR1 is MDHEN and CDR2 is SYDVKM. The length of the CDR3 is 16 residues.

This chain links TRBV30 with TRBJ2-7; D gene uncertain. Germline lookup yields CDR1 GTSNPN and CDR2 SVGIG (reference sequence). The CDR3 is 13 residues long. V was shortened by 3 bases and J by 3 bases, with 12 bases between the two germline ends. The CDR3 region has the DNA TGTGCCTGGAGAGCGCGAAATTACTACGAGCAGTACTTC. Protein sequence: CAWRARNYYEQYF.